This T cell receptor beta chain was recorded in a study of T cell responses to AZD1222 COVID-19 vaccine. As for the study in general: Recipients boosted at about 4 weeks or about 12 weeks are pooled.

Notes on the study in general: Scientists sampled the repertoires only once the peak T cell response had passed. Elevations in Spike-specific TCR breadth and depth followed administration of two AZD1222 doses. Donors were chiefly white British, with a greater number of females, and clonal diversity was perhaps underestimated.

With regard to this clone: Its antigen is unknown.

TCRdb's table, derived via immunoSEQ multiplex PCR, lists solely in-frame clones and lacks some. Here the sample spans 130,000 or so clones, approximately 84% being singletons. The receptor was derived from an adult in good health. The sample here was peripheral blood, taken on day 0 of AZD1222 vaccination.

Here the CDR3 DNA reads TGTGCCAGCAGCGACACCCATGGGTATGGCTACACCTTC. Its translation: CASSDTHGYGYTF. The rearrangement links TRBV11-3 to TRBJ1-2; D call uncertain. The germline gives CDR1 SGHNT, CDR2 YENEEA. The CDR3 consists of 13 residues. Trimming pared 5 bases from V and 5 bases from J, leaving 12 bases between.